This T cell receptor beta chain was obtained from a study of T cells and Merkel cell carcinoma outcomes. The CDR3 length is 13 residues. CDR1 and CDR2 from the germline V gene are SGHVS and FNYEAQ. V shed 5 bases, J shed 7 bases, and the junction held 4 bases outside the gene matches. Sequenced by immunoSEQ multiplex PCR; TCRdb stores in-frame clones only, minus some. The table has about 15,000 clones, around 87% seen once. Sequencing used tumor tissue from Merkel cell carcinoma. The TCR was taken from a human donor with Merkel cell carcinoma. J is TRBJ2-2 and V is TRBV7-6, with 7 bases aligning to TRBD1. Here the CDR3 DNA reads TGTGCCAGCAGCCAAACAGGGGTCGGGGAGCTGTTTTTT. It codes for CASSQTGVGELFF.